This TCR beta chain emerged from a study of cytomegalovirus exposure and HLA in healthy donors. This CDR3 has 19 amino acids. Germline assignment: CDR1 SSHAT and CDR2 FNYEAQ (reference sequence). A word on this clone: One end of the junction fails to match germline, which may point to a read error.

The PCR made use of 60 Vbeta and 13 Jbeta primers. TCRdb keeps only in-frame clones here, not all; method: immunoSEQ multiplex PCR. The table lists some 110,000 clones, less than 80% of them singletons. The chain links TRBV7-7 to TRBJ2-1, with 10 nucleotides matching TRBD1. The clonotype originates from a man aged 25-40 years in good health and CMV-seronegative. Sequencing input: PBMCs. CDR3 sequence (DNA): TGTGCTAGCAGCTTAAAGTCTCCCGCGGGGACAGGGGTTTACAATGAGCAGTTCTTC. Protein sequence: CASSLKSPAGTGVYNEQFF.